These 20 T cell receptor beta chains originate from one sample sequenced in a study of cytomegalovirus exposure and HLA in healthy donors. Amplification used 60 Vbeta primers and 13 Jbeta primers. The method was immunoSEQ multiplex PCR; TCRdb's version includes in-frame clones alone and lacks a portion of them. The sample holds around 120,000 clones; roughly 84% are singletons and the top ten take 1.7%. The sequenced sample was PBMCs. The origin of the receptors is a boy aged 5-17 years in good health and CMV-seronegative.

V is TRBV2 and J is TRBJ2-7; D unresolved. The CDR3 sequence is 13 residues long. Germline CDR1 and CDR2: SNHLY and FYNNEI. The V gene lost 7 bases and the J gene lost 4 bases, with 14 bases spanning the gap. The CDR3 DNA is TGTGCCAGCATGAGTCTAGGTCGTTACGAGCAGTACTTC. It translates to CASMSLGRYEQYF. The full variable domain, its missing parts supplied by reference TRBV2 and TRBJ2-7, is EPEVTQTPSHQVTQMGQEVILRCVPISNHLYFYWYRQILGQKVEFLVSFYNNEISEKSEIFDDQFSVERPDGSNFTLKIRSTKLEDSAMYFCASMSLGRYEQYFGPGTRLTVT.

J is TRBJ2-3 and V is TRBV9, with 8 bases fitting TRBD2. The CDR3 has 16 amino acids. Germline V gene lookup returns CDR1 SGDLS and CDR2 YYNGEE. V shed 5 bases, J shed 2 bases, and the junction held 10 bases outside the gene matches. CDR3: CASSGGGGGPTDTQYF. DNA for the CDR3: TGTGCCAGCAGTGGGGGGGGCGGGGGGCCCACAGATACGCAGTATTTT.

The V gene is TRBV5-5, the J gene TRBJ1-1; D uncertain. Germline loops: CDR1 SGHKS, CDR2 YYEKEE (reference sequence). V was trimmed by 3 bases and J by 4 bases, leaving 13 bases between them. There are 14 residues in the CDR3. CDR3 sequence: CASSSDLGVTEAFF. As DNA, the CDR3 is TGTGCCAGCAGCTCGGACCTCGGGGTCACTGAAGCTTTCTTT.

The chain has TRBV7-6 and TRBJ2-2; 7 nucleotides agree with TRBD1. Germline V gives CDR1 SGHVS, CDR2 FNYEAQ. CDR3 length equals 16 residues. After removal of 1 base from V and 1 base from J, the junction contained 3 bases not matched to a gene. The CDR3 loop reads CASSLGWTGNTGELFF. The DNA of the CDR3 is TGTGCCAGCAGCTTAGGTTGGACAGGGAACACCGGGGAGCTGTTTTTT.

The rearrangement uses TRBV7-2 and TRBJ2-2; TRBD2 agrees at 13 bases. Germline-derived CDR1 and CDR2 are SGHTA and FQGNSA. This CDR3 region has 19 residues. Trimming at V came to 6 bases and at J to 7 bases, leaving 17 bases not matched to a gene. The CDR3 loop reads CASRRTAGTSGAMGGELFF. The CDR3 region has the DNA TGTGCCAGCAGACGAACTGCCGGGACTAGCGGGGCCATGGGCGGGGAGCTGTTTTTT.

This chain joins TRBV10-3 and TRBJ2-2; 10 bases agree with TRBD1. This CDR3 is 16 amino acids long. Trimming cost V 6 bases and J 5 bases; bases outside gene matches: 9. CDR1 is ENHRY and CDR2 is SYGVKD in the germline V gene. CDR3 DNA: TGTGCCATCAGCAGCCCGGGACAGGGGTGGACCGGGGAGCTGTTTTTT. It yields the protein CAISSPGQGWTGELFF.

This clone appeared a few times. The chain combines TRBV4-1 with TRBJ1-6; the match to TRBD1 covers 9 bases. Germline loops: CDR1 MGHRA, CDR2 YSYEKL. V gave up 3 bases and J gave up 7 bases; unmatched junction bases: 10. CDR3 length equals 17 residues. This chain's CDR3 is CASSHLPLDRGNSPLHF. Here the CDR3 DNA reads TGCGCCAGCAGCCACTTACCACTTGACAGGGGGAATTCACCCCTCCACTTT.

This chain joins TRBV7-2 and TRBJ2-7, with 8 bases identical to TRBD2. Germline CDR1 is SGHTA and CDR2 is FQGNSA. CDR3 size: 15 residues. V lost 0 bases and J lost 3; bases outside the gene matches: 4. CDR3 nucleotide sequence: TGTGCCAGCAGCTTAGCGCGGGGGGAGATCTACGAGCAGTACTTC. This sequence encodes CASSLARGEIYEQYF.

The gene calls are TRBV5-5 and TRBJ1-5; 7 nucleotides match TRBD1. J gave up 11 bases and V 0 bases, and 11 bases lay outside the gene matches. CDR3 length: 15 residues. Germline V gene data show CDR1 as SGHKS and CDR2 as YYEKEE (reference sequence). CDR3 sequence (DNA): TGTGCCAGCAGCTTGGGACAGGGCCCGCCAATGGCCCAGCATTTT. It yields the protein CASSLGQGPPMAQHF.

This chain's CDR3 is CASSTNRDGYTF. Written as DNA, the CDR3 is TGTGCCAGCTCGACAAACAGAGATGGCTACACCTTC. The chain has TRBV18 and TRBJ1-2, with D unresolved. CDR1 is KGHSH, CDR2 LQKENI, per germline. The V gene lost 6 bases and the J gene lost 6 bases, with 11 bases spanning the gap. The CDR3 is 12 residues long.

The rearrangement uses TRBV19 and TRBJ2-5; D is unclear. Germline lookup yields CDR1 LNHDA and CDR2 SQIVND (reference sequence). This CDR3 is 13 amino acids long. Trimming stripped 3 bases from V and 5 bases from J, with 10 bases between. CDR3 in amino acids: CASSILGRETQYF. CDR3 sequence (DNA): TGTGCCAGTAGTATCTTAGGCAGGGAGACCCAGTACTTC.

The CDR3 reads CARSSSGQFLYEQYF. The CDR3 nucleotides read TGTGCCAGAAGCTCGTCGGGACAGTTCCTCTACGAGCAGTACTTC. This chain uses TRBV5-3 with TRBJ2-7; TRBD1 matches at 7 bases. TRBV5-3 is marked as an open reading frame, function uncertain. The CDR3 totals 15 residues. The V and J ends lost 3 bases and 3 bases, in that order; junction bases with no gene match: 9.

About this clone: Its ends do not fully match the called genes, so a read error is possible. The chain recombines TRBV30 with TRBJ2-2, with 7 bases aligning to TRBD2. CDR3 length: 14 amino acids. Germline V gene sequence: CDR1 GTSNPN, CDR2 SVGIG (reference sequence). The CDR3 here is CAWSLLADTGGLFF. The CDR3 DNA is TGTGCCTGGAGCTTGCTAGCGGACACCGGGGGGCTGTTTTTT.

The chain combines TRBV30 with TRBJ2-7, with 8 nucleotides matching TRBD1. Trimming at V came to 1 base and at J to 4 bases, leaving 6 bases not matched to a gene. This CDR3 has 14 amino acids. Germline V gene data show CDR1 as GTSNPN and CDR2 as SVGIG (reference sequence). The DNA for the CDR3 is TGTGCCTGGAGTGCCTACAGGGGGGTGTACGAGCAGTACTTC. This gives the protein CAWSAYRGVYEQYF.

The chain joins TRBV27 to TRBJ2-1; a possible D gene is TRBD1 (5 bases). The CDR3 length is 18 residues. CDR1 is MNHEY and CDR2 is SMNVEV in the germline V gene (reference sequence). V lost 3 bases to trimming and J lost 5 bases, with 23 bases between them. The CDR3 region is CASSFLEQVRPHDNEQFF. CDR3 nucleotides: TGTGCCAGCAGTTTCCTCGAACAGGTGAGGCCACACGACAATGAGCAGTTCTTC.

The CDR3 nucleotides read TGTGCCTGGAGTCGGACGGGGGGCCAAGCTAATGAAAAACTGTTTTTT. Translated: CAWSRTGGQANEKLFF. This chain uses TRBV30 with TRBJ1-4, with TRBD1 as a possible D gene (6 bases). V lost 2 bases and J lost 3, with 16 bases in between. Germline V lookup: CDR1 GTSNPN, CDR2 SVGIG (reference sequence). The CDR3 covers 16 residues.

This chain joins TRBV7-2 and TRBJ2-5; the D gene is possibly TRBD2 (5 bases). CDR3 length: 14 amino acids. Trimming removed 8 bases from V and 0 bases from J, with 13 bases in between. CDR1 is SGHTA, CDR2 FQGNSA, per germline. CDR3 loop: CASRQRSYQETQYF. For the CDR3, the DNA is TGTGCCAGCCGCCAGCGGAGCTACCAAGAGACCCAGTACTTC.

The chain combines TRBV11-2 with TRBJ1-4; 8 bases line up with TRBD1. The germline V gene has CDR1 SGHAT and CDR2 FQNNGV. V dropped 2 bases and J dropped 7; count of bases not matched to a gene: 0. CDR3 size: 13 residues. CDR3 amino acids: CASSLTGGEKLFF. CDR3 DNA: TGTGCCAGCAGCTTAACAGGGGGTGAAAAACTGTTTTTT.

This chain uses TRBV5-6 with TRBJ2-7; TRBD1 matches at 10 bases. The CDR3 has 15 amino acids. Germline values: CDR1 SGHDT, CDR2 YYEEEE. J lost 6 bases, V lost 4 bases, and 10 bases had no gene match. In DNA, the CDR3 is TGTGCCAGCAGCCCCCTCGGGACAGGGGTCTTCGAGCAGTACTTC. Translated, it gives CASSPLGTGVFEQYF. Supplemented by reference TRBV5-6 and TRBJ2-7, the full variable domain reads DAGVTQSPTHLIKTRGQQVTLRCSPKSGHDTVSWYQQALGQGPQFIFQYYEEEERQRGNFPDRFSGHQFPNYSSELNVNALLLGDSALYLCASSPLGTGVFEQYFGPGTRLTVT.

V gene TRBV7-8 combines with J gene TRBJ1-1; D may be TRBD1 (5 bases). The length of the CDR3 is 17 residues. Trimming left V 2 bases short and J 0 bases short, with 16 bases between. Germline loops: CDR1 SGHVS, CDR2 FQNEAQ. CDR3 in amino acids: CASSLPLSGTLNTEAFF. DNA for the CDR3: TGTGCCAGCAGCTTACCATTATCCGGGACTTTGAACACTGAAGCTTTCTTT.